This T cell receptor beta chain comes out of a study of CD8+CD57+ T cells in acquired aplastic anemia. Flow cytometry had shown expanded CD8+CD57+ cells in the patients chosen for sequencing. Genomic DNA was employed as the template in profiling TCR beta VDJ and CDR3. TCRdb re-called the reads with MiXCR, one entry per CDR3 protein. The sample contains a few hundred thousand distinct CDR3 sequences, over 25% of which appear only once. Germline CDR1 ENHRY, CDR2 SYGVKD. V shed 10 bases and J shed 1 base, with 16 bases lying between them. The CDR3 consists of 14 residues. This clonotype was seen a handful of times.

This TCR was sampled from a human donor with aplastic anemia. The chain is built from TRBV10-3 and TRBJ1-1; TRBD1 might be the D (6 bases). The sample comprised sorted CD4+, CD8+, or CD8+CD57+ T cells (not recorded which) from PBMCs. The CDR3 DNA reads TGTGCCAGCACCATGAGGACAGCGAACACTGAAGCTTTCTTT. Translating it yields CASTMRTANTEAFF.